This T cell receptor (beta chain) originates from a study of shared T cell receptors in the human thymus. Sequenced by immunoSEQ multiplex PCR; TCRdb stores in-frame clones only, minus some. The sample includes some 760,000 clones, approximately 85% of them seen just once. Trimming took 1 base from V and 6 from J, leaving 11 bases between them. This CDR3 has 14 amino acids. Germline loops: CDR1 LGHNA, CDR2 YSLEER. This sample was shared with a second study, whose subject was human thymus T cells.

This receptor was identified in a girl under three years old with a congenital heart defect. The sequencing sample was made of thymocytes. The J gene is TRBJ2-3, the V gene TRBV4-3; D is unresolved. DNA for the CDR3: TGCGCCAGCAGCCAAGCTCTTCGTGGCGATACGCAGTATTTT. This sequence encodes CASSQALRGDTQYF.